A selection of T cell receptor beta chains follows, all from one sample in a study of T cell repertoires in cytomegalovirus infection. TCRdb re-analysed the reads in MiXCR, keeping a single row per CDR3 protein. The table lists 250,000 to 300,000 distinct CDR3 sequences, 15% to 20% of them singletons. The specimen was CD8+ T cells from PBMCs. Receptor source: a human donor in good health (CMV status not recorded). Some clones in this sample may be carry-over from other donors' samples. Each CDR3 is given with its conserved first and last residue. Fields, in order: J gene, V gene, CDR3 protein.

TRBJ2-2 TRBV28 CASSFYPGGNTGELFF
TRBJ2-1 TRBV6-1 CASSSAGGDNEQFF
TRBJ2-1 TRBV7-8 CASRYRDSGGNEQFF
TRBJ1-2 TRBV27 CASSLPGFGYTF
TRBJ1-5 TRBV20-1 CSAQRRGSGNQPQHF
TRBJ1-1 TRBV7-3 CASSLGLNTEAYF
TRBJ2-5 TRBV4-1 CASSQPSGGPSLQETQYF
TRBJ1-1 TRBV6-2/TRBV6-3 CASSYSTSPNTEAFF
TRBJ2-1 TRBV7-9 CASSHGGSSEQFF
TRBJ2-7 TRBV6-1 CASEGRGVSYEQYF
TRBJ2-3 TRBV4-1 CASSQDPVPSDTQYF
TRBJ1-6 TRBV7-9 CASSGPGGNSPLHF
TRBJ2-1 TRBV28 CASRPVRGAHNEQFF
TRBJ2-5 TRBV7-6 CASSVASAEETQYF
TRBJ2-7 TRBV6-1 CASSAEAGSYEQYF
TRBJ1-5 TRBV27 CASSLFGSDNQPQHF
TRBJ2-1 TRBV4-1 CASSPRQGAYNEQFF
TRBJ1-1 TRBV7-2 CASSFNPAQGQGAATEAFF
TRBJ1-5 TRBV20-1 CSARQENQPQHF
TRBJ2-1 TRBV10-3 CAIIISENYNEQFF
TRBJ2-7 TRBV5-5 CASGSRTGGRGEQYF
TRBJ1-2 TRBV7-2 CASSFGTSKGYTF
TRBJ2-1 TRBV10-3 CAISDPGLNNEQFF
TRBJ1-5 TRBV3-1 CASSDSFNQPQHF
TRBJ2-5 TRBV12-3/TRBV12-4 CASSGLAGGVKETQYF
TRBJ2-7 TRBV6-2/TRBV6-3 CASSYSDINPYF
TRBJ2-3 TRBV6-6 CASSYSTFLVGQNTDTQYF
TRBJ2-1 TRBV20-1 CSARNPAGGRLYEQFF
TRBJ2-7 TRBV20-1 CSARGTEEGIYEQYF
TRBJ1-6 TRBV7-9 CASSLPRGFSYNSPLHF
TRBJ1-5 TRBV15 CATSRDRGSNSNQPQHF
TRBJ2-7 TRBV19 CASSITRFGYEQYF
TRBJ2-2 TRBV29-1 CSVEGGTGELFF
TRBJ2-2 TRBV29-1 CSVVVRVGELFF
TRBJ1-5 TRBV5-6 CASSSTGGGFFLHSNQPQHF
TRBJ1-2 TRBV10-3 CAISESKGYGYTF
TRBJ2-1 TRBV28 CASSPPGLGSYNEQFF
TRBJ2-1 TRBV5-1 CASRSSSGGASNEQFF
TRBJ1-2 TRBV29-1 CSVEDRAGAQFGYTF
TRBJ2-2 TRBV12-3/TRBV12-4 CASSQTGELFF
TRBJ2-5 TRBV19 CASSATSGQETQYF
TRBJ2-3 TRBV13 CASSLWAETDTQYF
TRBJ1-3 TRBV5-5 CASSWDTLLDSGNTIYF
TRBJ2-5 TRBV10-3 CAISEWGQGDTGETQYF
TRBJ2-7 TRBV12-3/TRBV12-4 CASSFGGIIYEQYF
TRBJ1-1 TRBV7-2 CASEPVGGMTEAFF
TRBJ1-5 TRBV6-6 CASSTSGRAGNQPQHF
TRBJ1-1 TRBV6-2/TRBV6-3 CASSYAGFTEAFF
TRBJ2-3 TRBV7-2 CASRPQGTLNTQYF
TRBJ2-5 TRBV2 CASSELRRSVQETQYF